This TCR beta chain appears in the sequencing data of a study of blood T cells in healthy people across ages (dated by TCRdb to between 2014 and 2016). Regarding the complete study: In model experiments, template switching captured about one uniquely barcoded TCR beta cDNA molecule for every two T cells. Age-related changes in TCR beta repertoire diversity were measured in the study by deep sequencing normalized with unique cDNA molecular identifiers. The donors were divided into four age groups: young (average about 15 years), middle-aged (almost 40), aged (62) and long-lived (82). To avoid experimental bias, donors of different ages were randomly spread across the sequencing lanes. Two additional independent replicas of 1 million unique cDNA reads from the same blood draw were analyzed for two donors (one aged 18 to 29 and one aged 80 or older).

Of note for this clonotype: It lacks a known antigen. No much larger clone exists at a distance of one base, and base qualities are not known.

Library preparation employed 5' RACE. This sample was sequenced with an Illumina HiSeq 2500. A second about 7 to 12 cycle PCR used a sample-barcoded 5' primer and a J-beta primer mix. A template-switch 5' adaptor carrying 12 random nucleotides introduced a unique molecular identifier onto each TCR beta cDNA molecule. Each sample yielded at least 2.5 million CDR3-containing paired-end reads. All of the RNA was converted into first-strand cDNA using the Mint cDNA synthesis kit, with a TRBC-specific oligonucleotide serving as the primer. All cDNA was treated with uracil-DNA glycosylase and then went through a first 18-cycle PCR with the universal primers M1SS and BC2_uni_R. Per the source publication's procedure: For normalization, 1 million high-quality reads, each with a distinct molecular identifier, were randomly selected from each sample. Instead of being binned into consensus sequences, reads with shared molecular identifiers were discarded. MiTCR, run with a Q25 quality threshold and the strictest error-elimination algorithm, handled CDR3 identification, clonotype clustering and error correction. Lower-bound total TCR beta diversity was estimated with a nonparametric unseen species model using Euler transformation. TCRdb reprocessing: public reads trimmed at Q25 with fastp, clones called with MiXCR, in-frame beta chains kept. Duplicate CDR3 protein sequences are folded into a single record with the most common DNA and genes. Here the V and J calls rest on TCRdb's processing, not on the authors' analysis. The sample data list 890,000 or so distinct CDR3 sequences, and 55% to 65% of these were observed just once. The top ten constitute about 27% of the sample.

The roughly 39 donors, aged about 6 to 95 years, were systemically healthy Caucasian individuals from Russia. Each donor gave about 9.8 milliliters of peripheral blood, drawn into EDTA-treated Vacutainer tubes. Ficoll-Paque density-gradient centrifugation was used to isolate PBMCs, with at least 6 million per sample. Trizol reagent was used to extract total RNA from the PBMCs, yielding at least 5 micrograms per sample. For every donor, an aliquot of PBMCs went through flow cytometry to measure the percentages of naive CD45RAhigh/CD27high T cells. V gives up 7 bases and J gives up 3 bases, and the segment between their germline ends measures 29 bases. Including the terminal cysteine and phenylalanine, the CDR3 comprises 19 residues. Left in the record is the CDR3 DNA by itself, 57 bases read in frame from the first base. Overall study results and their limits: There was a strong correlation between observed TCR beta diversity and the percentage of naive T cells measured by flow cytometry. Compared with the aged group, more naive CD4+ T cells, fewer expanded clones and increased TCR diversity were shown by the long-lived group, suggesting age selection. Estimates of total diversity from one million sequenced T cells were regarded as lower bounds and underestimates. As age increased, observed TCR beta diversity per million T cells dropped in a roughly linear way, and a significant reduction was already evident by age 40. Since profiling was done on bulk unsorted PBMCs, naive and antigen-experienced compartments could not be conclusively compared. Donor CMV infection status was unknown, potentially confounding age-related changes in expanded clonotypes.

The sequence was collected from a man aged 25 to 40 in good health. The receptor chain draws on TRBV12-3 or TRBV12-4 and TRBJ2-3, and the D gene may be TRBD2, 6 bases matching. Material for sequencing was blood. The DNA reads as follows: TGTGCCAGCATTGCCCTGGGTCGGTCGTGGTCGGAGGGTACAGATACGCAGTATTTT. This sequence encodes CASIALGRSWSEGTDTQYF.